These T cell receptor beta chains were read from a single sample in a study of technical replicates of blood from several donors. Sequencing was performed with immunoSEQ multiplex PCR; in TCRdb, only in-frame clones are kept and a portion is missing. The table shows 70,000 or so clones, with 90% to 95% occurring only once. The sequencing sample was made of T cells isolated from PBMCs. The receptors were gathered from a human donor in good health. Some clones in this sample may be carry-over from other donors' samples. Each CDR3 is given with its conserved first and last residue. The D gene is left open where the match is weak. Not every row has a clone size; where given, it reads once, few, many or a size class.

V gene	clone size	D gene	J gene	CDR3 protein	CDR3 DNA
TRBV30	.	.	TRBJ2-5	CAWSYNQETQYF	TGTGCCTGGAGTTACAACCAAGAGACCCAGTACTTC
TRBV30	.	.	TRBJ1-6	CAWSNENSPLHF	TGTGCCTGGAGTAATGAGAATTCACCCCTCCACTTT
TRBV5-6	.	TRBD1	TRBJ2-7	CASTHDRAGEQYF	TGTGCCAGCACCCACGACAGGGCAGGCGAGCAGTACTTC
TRBV5-1	.	.	TRBJ1-1	CASSLEGVAYTEAFF	TGCGCCAGCAGCTTGGAGGGAGTTGCATACACTGAAGCTTTCTTT
TRBV4-1	.	.	TRBJ1-5	CASSQEWSSISQPQHF	TGCGCCAGCAGCCAAGAATGGTCCTCGATTAGTCAGCCCCAGCATTTT
TRBV27	.	TRBD1	TRBJ1-1	CASSFQTGGTEAFF	TGTGCCAGCAGTTTCCAAACAGGGGGCACTGAAGCTTTCTTT
TRBV27	.	.	TRBJ1-2	CASRSFGEGIGYTF	TGTGCCAGCAGGTCGTTCGGGGAGGGTATTGGCTACACCTTC
TRBV6-5	.	TRBD1	TRBJ2-1	CASSYRTGGFEQFF	TGTGCCAGCAGTTATCGGACAGGGGGTTTTGAGCAGTTCTTC
TRBV6-1	few	TRBD2	TRBJ2-1	CASSESIAGGLNEQFF	TGTGCCAGCAGTGAGTCGATAGCGGGGGGGTTAAATGAGCAGTTCTTC
TRBV2	.	.	TRBJ2-5	CASSLLEDSPERYF	TGTGCCAGCAGCTTACTTGAGGACAGCCCTGAAAGGTACTTC
TRBV11-2	.	.	TRBJ1-4	CASSWDVGGREKLFF	TGTGCCAGCAGCTGGGACGTGGGAGGACGTGAAAAACTGTTTTTT
TRBV5-1	.	.	TRBJ2-2	CASSPGSPNTGELFF	TGCGCCAGCAGCCCGGGATCACCGAACACCGGGGAGCTGTTTTTT
TRBV19	.	.	TRBJ2-2	CASSTSRGTGELFF	TGTGCCAGTAGTACTTCCAGGGGCACCGGGGAGCTGTTTTTT
TRBV30	few	.	TRBJ1-5	CAWSPSDSNQPQHF	TGTGCCTGGAGCCCCAGCGATAGCAATCAGCCCCAGCATTTT
TRBV5-8	.	TRBD2	TRBJ2-3	CASSLDGGRGTDTQYF	TGTGCCAGCAGCTTGGACGGCGGGAGGGGCACAGATACGCAGTATTTT
TRBV5-4	.	.	TRBJ2-2	CASSLAQSGELFF	TGTGCCAGCAGCTTGGCCCAATCCGGGGAGCTGTTTTTT
TRBV7-9	.	TRBD1	TRBJ1-4	CASSLGQGFEKLFF	TGTGCCAGCAGCTTAGGACAGGGGTTCGAAAAACTGTTTTTT
TRBV7-9	.	TRBD2	TRBJ2-7	CASSSGGVYEQYF	TGTGCCAGCAGTAGCGGGGGGGTTTACGAGCAGTACTTC
TRBV4-1	.	TRBD2	TRBJ2-7	CASSQDMGGTGTSYEQYF	TGCGCCAGCAGCCAAGACATGGGGGGGACGGGCACCTCCTACGAGCAGTACTTC
TRBV28	.	.	TRBJ2-4	CASSYTGGGRPYF	TGTGCCAGCAGTTATACGGGGGGCGGCAGGCCGTACTTC
TRBV6-4	few	.	TRBJ1-2	CASSARTGSYGYTF	TGTGCCAGCAGTGCCCGGACGGGGAGCTATGGCTACACCTTC
TRBV7-6	once	.	TRBJ1-1	CASSSQGGHTEAFF	TGTGCTAGCAGCTCCCAGGGTGGCCACACTGAAGCTTTCTTT
TRBV18	.	.	TRBJ1-1	CASSPGQANTEAFF	TGTGCCAGCTCACCGGGGCAGGCGAACACTGAAGCTTTCTTT
TRBV4-1	.	.	TRBJ2-7	CASSQDRGEQYF	TGCGCCAGCAGCCAAGACAGGGGCGAGCAGTACTTC
TRBV5-4	.	TRBD1	TRBJ2-7	CASSLAGTGGAYEQYF	TGTGCCAGCAGCTTGGCTGGGACAGGGGGCGCCTACGAGCAGTACTTC
TRBV30	few	TRBD1	TRBJ1-1	CAWGQVEAFF	TGTGCCTGGGGACAGGTTGAAGCTTTCTTT
TRBV7-9	.	TRBD1	TRBJ1-4	CASSFSRGTEKLFF	TGTGCCAGCAGCTTTAGCAGGGGGACTGAAAAACTGTTTTTT
TRBV28	.	TRBD2	TRBJ2-7	CASSLLNKAGGSYEQYF	TGTGCCAGCAGTTTACTCAATAAAGCGGGAGGCTCCTACGAGCAGTACTTC
TRBV13	.	TRBD2	TRBJ2-3	CASSLAGVWGAGGEDTQYF	TGTGCCAGCAGCTTAGCGGGCGTATGGGGAGCGGGAGGGGAAGATACGCAGTATTTT
TRBV6-6	.	TRBD1	TRBJ1-2	CASSNQGGGYTF	TGTGCCAGCAGTAACCAGGGGGGAGGCTACACCTTC
TRBV5-1	.	TRBD2	TRBJ2-7	CASSLGSGDHYEQYF	TGCGCCAGCAGCTTGGGTAGCGGGGACCACTACGAGCAGTACTTC
TRBV6-1	.	.	TRBJ1-1	CASREAPMYTEAFF	TGTGCCAGCAGGGAGGCGCCGATGTACACTGAAGCTTTCTTT
TRBV7-6	.	TRBD2	TRBJ2-3	CASSWGLPVTDTQYF	TGTGCCAGCAGCTGGGGACTACCCGTCACAGATACGCAGTATTTT
TRBV30	once	.	TRBJ1-2	CAWSDSSNYGYTF	TGTGCCTGGAGTGACAGCTCTAACTATGGCTACACCTTC
TRBV2	.	.	TRBJ2-1	CASLPRGRELSNEQFF	TGTGCCAGCCTTCCTAGGGGGCGGGAATTGAGCAATGAGCAGTTCTTC
TRBV6-5	.	TRBD1	TRBJ1-3	CASSPDRAGNTIYF	TGTGCCAGCAGTCCGGACAGGGCGGGAAACACCATATATTTT
TRBV6-1	.	TRBD1	TRBJ2-6	CASSVETGGASGANVLTF	TGTGCCAGCAGTGTCGAAACAGGGGGCGCATCTGGGGCCAACGTCCTGACTTTC
TRBV6-6	.	TRBD1	TRBJ1-6	CATQGLGNSPLHF	TGTGCCACACAGGGGTTAGGTAATTCACCCCTCCACTTT
TRBV27	once	.	TRBJ2-2	CASSRGPNTGELFF	TGTGCCAGCTCAAGGGGCCCGAACACCGGGGAGCTGTTTTTT
TRBV19	.	.	TRBJ1-1	CASRFRRVIGDTEAFF	TGTGCCAGTAGATTCCGAAGAGTTATCGGGGACACTGAAGCTTTCTTT
TRBV6-1	once	TRBD1	TRBJ1-5	CASSAGQGAGQPQHF	TGTGCCAGCAGTGCCGGGCAGGGGGCTGGACAGCCCCAGCATTTT
TRBV4-2	.	.	TRBJ2-1	CASSTQGPQFF	TGTGCCAGCAGCACACAGGGACCGCAGTTCTTC
TRBV21-1	.	.	TRBJ2-5	CASSKGGSGGVQETQYF	TGTGCCAGCAGCAAAGGGGGGAGCGGGGGGGTTCAAGAGACCCAGTACTTC
TRBV5-1	.	TRBD2	TRBJ2-5	CASSPGLAGSETQYF	TGCGCCAGCAGCCCGGGACTAGCTGGTTCGGAGACCCAGTACTTC
TRBV11-2	.	TRBD1	TRBJ2-7	CASSLVVLRGQGNDEQYF	TGTGCCAGCAGCTTAGTTGTTCTCCGGGGACAGGGGAACGACGAGCAGTACTTC
TRBV5-6	.	TRBD1	TRBJ1-1	CASSRRTGYGSEAFF	TGTGCCAGCAGCAGACGGACAGGGTATGGATCTGAAGCTTTCTTT
TRBV7-9	.	.	TRBJ1-1	CASSLLGREAFF	TGTGCCAGCAGCTTGTTGGGCAGGGAAGCTTTCTTT
TRBV2	.	TRBD1	TRBJ1-2	CAREGTGTWVGGYTF	TGTGCCAGGGAGGGGACAGGGACTTGGGTTGGTGGCTACACCTTC
TRBV21-1	.	.	TRBJ2-7	CASSKKTPGQGKDEQYF	TGTGCCAGCAGCAAGAAGACACCGGGACAGGGGAAGGACGAGCAGTACTTC
TRBV6-5	.	TRBD2	TRBJ2-7	CASSRGGLAVEQYF	TGTGCCAGCAGTCGCGGGGGACTAGCAGTCGAGCAGTACTTC